Sequencing of this T cell receptor (beta chain) was carried out in a study of molecular identifiers for immune sequencing clone quantification. Study-level points and caveats: Highly expanded clone sizes could be underestimated through barcode sharing by identical TCR molecules. Clones exceeding 20 RNA copies carried over 99% of effector molecules but under 1% of naive-cell molecules.

Sorted naive CD8 T cells were those defined as CD8+CD4-CCR7+CD45RA+. On this clonotype itself: The antigen remains undetermined.

The V gene's germline CDR1 is SEHNR and CDR2 FQNEAQ (reference sequence). Trimming shortened V by 4 bases and J by 6 bases, and 13 bases separated the two germline ends. The CDR3 covers 15 residues. The bulk TCR libraries were made with methods described before and with listed TCR primers. MiXCR was run by TCRdb on the PCR reads, yielding one entry per CDR3 protein. The sample includes 350,000 or so distinct CDR3 sequences, about a fifth of them seen just once. The sample consisted of naive CD8+ T cells from blood, with Jurkat cell RNA spiked in. As to subset: FACS-sorted CD8+CD4-CCR7+CD45RA+ naive T cells. The chain recombines TRBV7-9 with TRBJ1-6; D is unresolved. The receptor comes from a human donor in good health. Some libraries in this study had Jurkat cell RNA spiked in. CDR3 in amino acids: CASSSTTLPNSPLHF. CDR3 DNA: TGTGCCAGCAGCTCGACGACCCTCCCTAATTCACCCCTCCACTTT.